Below, 30 T cell receptor beta chains from the same sample are listed, as sequenced in a study of Ad26.COV2.S vaccination and SARS-CoV-2 variants. Treatment noted: approximately 18 received Ad26.COV2.S at low or high dose, single or two shots; 5 received placebo; per-sample allocation not given. Day 63 after the first vaccine or placebo injection was the time point for sampling. Sequencing used immunoSEQ multiplex PCR; TCRdb keeps in-frame clones, though not all of them. The sample lists hundreds of thousands of clones; roughly nine tenths were seen once. The sequences come from peripheral blood, collected in a trial of Ad26.COV2.S vaccine versus placebo. The receptors originated from a person between 18 and 60 years old who received the Ad26.COV2.S COVID-19 vaccine or a placebo.

This chain joins TRBV30 and TRBJ1-2; no clear D. This CDR3 comprises 11 residues. Germline values: CDR1 GTSNPN, CDR2 SVGIG (reference sequence). The CDR3 DNA is TGTGCTTCTGGTGGTGGCGATGGCTACACCTTC. This codes for CASGGGDGYTF.

This chain links TRBV7-8 with TRBJ2-5, with D possibly being TRBD2 (7 bases). Germline values: CDR1 SGHVS, CDR2 FQNEAQ. This CDR3 is built from 16 residues. The V end was cut by 0 bases, the J end by 4 bases, with 15 bases between. In DNA, the CDR3 is TGTGCCAGCAGCTTAGCTATTGGGGGGGCAGGAGAGACCCAGTACTTC. Protein product: CASSLAIGGAGETQYF.

For this clone: The same CDR3 arises from other DNA sequences in this sample as well. The chain recombines TRBV27 with TRBJ2-3; D unresolved. Germline V gives CDR1 MNHEY, CDR2 SMNVEV (reference sequence). Trimming stripped 6 bases from V and 6 bases from J, with 13 bases between. CDR3 length: 13 residues. The CDR3: CASSPSRADTQYF. In DNA, the CDR3 is TGTGCCAGCAGCCCGTCAAGAGCGGATACGCAGTATTTT.

The V and J genes are TRBV30 and TRBJ1-2; D ambiguous. Germline CDR1 is GTSNPN and CDR2 is SVGIG (reference sequence). The CDR3 spans 11 residues. V was cut by 4 bases and J by 8 bases, with 11 bases left in between. Here the CDR3 reads CAWNQKLGYTF. The CDR3 region has the DNA TGTGCCTGGAACCAGAAGCTAGGCTACACCTTC.

This chain links TRBV6-5 with TRBJ1-2, with TRBD1 matching over 10 bases. This CDR3 contains 15 residues. The germline CDR1 and CDR2 sequences are MNHEY and SVGAGI. V lost 6 bases to trimming and J lost 7 bases; unmatched junction nucleotides: 11. The CDR3 spells CASSRWDRGRGGYTF. The CDR3 DNA follows: TGTGCCAGCAGCCGATGGGACAGGGGCCGAGGTGGCTACACCTTC.

Details on this clone: The same CDR3 arises from other DNA sequences in this sample as well. The genes are TRBV7-2 and TRBJ1-2; D unclear. The germline V gene has CDR1 SGHTA and CDR2 FQGNSA. V lost 3 bases to trimming and J lost 4 bases, with 6 bases between them. The CDR3 has 12 amino acids. CDR3 nucleotide sequence: TGTGCCAGCAGCTTGTTTTCCTATGGCTACACCTTC. It encodes CASSLFSYGYTF.

This chain links TRBV25-1 with TRBJ2-5; 8 nucleotides align to TRBD2. Germline V gene data show CDR1 as MGHDK and CDR2 as SYGVNS. V dropped 5 bases and J dropped 5; count of bases not matched to a gene: 13. This CDR3 has 16 residues. The CDR3 sequence is CASSSGTRALGETQYF. The CDR3 DNA reads TGTGCCAGCAGTTCCGGGACTAGAGCATTGGGGGAGACCCAGTACTTC.

In nucleotides, the CDR3 is TGCGCCAGCAGCCCCCGAATCAACCTTAACGACAGGTCTGGAAACACCATATATTTT. It translates to CASSPRINLNDRSGNTIYF. This chain joins TRBV4-3 and TRBJ1-3; TRBD1 might be the D (6 bases). The V and J ends lost 4 bases and 1 base respectively, with 23 bases between them. There are 19 residues in the CDR3. The germline V gene has CDR1 LGHNA and CDR2 YSLEER.

The chain uses TRBV4-1 and TRBJ1-2, with a weak D call TRBD1 (6 bases). The CDR3 length is 14 residues. Trimming left V 2 bases short and J 6 bases short, with 13 bases between. Germline assignment: CDR1 MGHRA and CDR2 YSYEKL. CDR3 in amino acids: CASSQYPTGDGYTF. CDR3 DNA: TGCGCCAGCAGCCAATACCCGACAGGCGATGGCTACACCTTC.

This clone was picked up one time. V is TRBV30 and J is TRBJ2-3; 9 bases fit TRBD2. CDR1 is GTSNPN, CDR2 SVGIG, per germline (reference sequence). CDR3 size: 14 residues. V lost 3 bases and J lost 4; bases outside the gene matches: 5. As DNA, the CDR3 is TGTGCCTGGAGCCAGAGACTAGCGGCAGATACGCAGTATTTT. Its protein product is CAWSQRLAADTQYF.

This rearrangement joins TRBV21-1 to TRBJ2-7; the table's D call TRBD2 went unverified against the DNA. TRBV21-1 is given as a pseudogene. The CDR3 consists of 13 residues. The CDR3 protein is CASSTLRVSEQYV. The CDR3 DNA reads TGTGCCAGCAGCACCCTTCGAGTTTCCGAGCAGTACGTC.

The chain uses TRBV10-3 and TRBJ1-2, with D possibly matching TRBD1 (5 bases). Germline V lookup: CDR1 ENHRY, CDR2 SYGVKD. The ends were cut back, 7 bases at V and 6 bases at J, with 12 bases in the middle. This CDR3 comprises 12 residues. The chain's CDR3 is CAITAGLNGYTF. In DNA form, the CDR3 reads TGTGCCATCACTGCAGGGTTGAATGGCTACACCTTC.

The chain is built from TRBV13 and TRBJ2-7; D uncertain. Germline CDR1 and CDR2: PRHDT and FYEKMQ (reference sequence). The V end lost 4 bases, the J end lost 4 bases, and 8 bases lay between the germline ends. The CDR3 spans 12 residues. The CDR3 sequence: CASSSSRYEQYF. The CDR3 DNA reads TGTGCCAGCAGCTCCTCCCGTTACGAGCAGTACTTC. Full variable domain (outside the CDR3, taken from reference TRBV13 and TRBJ2-7): AAGVIQSPRHLIKEKRETATLKCYPIPRHDTVYWYQQGPGQDPQFLISFYEKMQSDKGSIPDRFSAQQFSDYHSELNMSSLELGDSALYFCASSSSRYEQYFGPGTRLTVT.

About this clone itself: This sample also contains other DNA sequences that code for the same CDR3. The chain links TRBV6-1 to TRBJ1-2; TRBD1 aligns across 10 bases. Germline V gives CDR1 MNHNS, CDR2 SASEGT. The ends lost 3 bases at V and 2 bases at J; junction bases unmatched: 3. The CDR3 extends over 15 amino acids. The CDR3 DNA is TGTGCCAGCAGTGAGCCGGGACAGGGGAACTATGGCTACACCTTC. Amino acids: CASSEPGQGNYGYTF.

This chain connects TRBV29-1 to TRBJ2-2, with D possibly matching TRBD1 (5 bases). Germline loops: CDR1 SQVTM, CDR2 ANQGSEA. The CDR3 spans 14 residues. Trimming took 3 bases from V and 5 from J, leaving 13 bases between them. The CDR3 DNA reads as TGCAGCGTTGACCGGGTGCAGGGAACCGGGGAGCTGTTTTTT. Amino acids: CSVDRVQGTGELFF.

This sequence joins TRBV4-1 and TRBJ1-5; a weak D match, TRBD1 (5 bases). Trimming removed 4 bases at V and 5 bases at J, with 18 bases between. There are 16 residues in the CDR3. Germline CDR1 and CDR2: MGHRA and YSYEKL. The CDR3 bases are TGCGCCAGCAGCCCCGATTGGACCTGGGGGGATCAGCCCCAGCATTTT. Protein sequence: CASSPDWTWGDQPQHF.

V gene TRBV6-5 combines with J gene TRBJ2-1, with D possibly being TRBD1 (5 bases). CDR3 length: 15 amino acids. Deletions cut 6 bases from V and 7 bases from J, with 19 bases between. The germline CDR1 and CDR2 sequences are MNHEY and SVGAGI. The CDR3 here is CASSHWGRELNEQFF. The CDR3 DNA reads TGTGCCAGCAGCCATTGGGGCAGGGAATTGAATGAGCAGTTCTTC.

The gene calls are TRBV2 and TRBJ2-7; unclear D gene. The V gene lost 5 bases and the J gene lost 3 bases, with 11 bases spanning the gap. The germline V gene encodes CDR1 SNHLY and CDR2 FYNNEI. The CDR3 is 13 residues long. The chain's CDR3 is CASSRVLGYEQYF. The DNA of the CDR3 is TGTGCCAGCAGTAGGGTTTTAGGCTACGAGCAGTACTTC.

The rearrangement uses TRBV6-5 and TRBJ2-2, with 7 bases fitting TRBD1. The CDR3 consists of 15 residues. V dropped 6 bases and J dropped 2; count of bases not matched to a gene: 6. The V gene's germline CDR1 is MNHEY and CDR2 SVGAGI. The CDR3 region is CASRPGTVNTGELFF. CDR3 nucleotides: TGTGCCAGCAGACCTGGGACAGTAAACACCGGGGAGCTGTTTTTT.

A remark on this clone: At one end the junction does not follow the germline gene, possibly because of a read error. This CDR3 is also generated by other DNA sequences in the sample. The chain couples TRBV4-1 to TRBJ1-2; 7 nucleotides line up with TRBD1. The CDR3 runs 15 residues. The V gene's germline CDR1 is MGHRA and CDR2 YSYEKL. The CDR3 spells CASSPPGQANYGYTF. In DNA, the CDR3 is TGTGCCAGCAGCCCCCCTGGACAGGCGAACTATGGCTACACCTTC.

This rearrangement joins TRBV20-1 to TRBJ2-7; the match to TRBD2 covers 12 bases. This CDR3 has 15 residues. The V gene end was trimmed by 3 bases and the J gene end by 4 bases; junction bases not matched to a gene: 7. The V gene's germline CDR1 is DFQATT and CDR2 SNEGSKA (reference sequence). The CDR3 DNA sequence: TGCAGTGCTAGTGCGGGACTAGCGGGCGGTTACGAGCAGTACTTC. Translated, it gives CSASAGLAGGYEQYF.

The rearrangement links TRBV28 to TRBJ1-4; D possibly corresponds to TRBD1 (5 bases). Trimming left V 4 bases short and J 7 bases short, with 19 bases between. This CDR3 has 16 amino acids. Germline assignment: CDR1 MDHEN and CDR2 SYDVKM. The CDR3 DNA reads as TGTGCCAGCAGTTCTGGGCTCGGGGGGTTTGGTGAAAAACTGTTTTTT. This translates into CASSSGLGGFGEKLFF.

The chain is built from TRBV12-3 or TRBV12-4 and TRBJ2-7; 9 bases match TRBD1. CDR3 length equals 13 residues. V shed 6 bases and J 1 base; nucleotides not matched to a gene: 1. The CDR3 loop reads CASRGTGSYEQYF. The CDR3, as DNA: TGTGCCAGCAGGGGGACAGGGTCCTACGAGCAGTACTTC.

This clone has a single count. The CDR3 bases are TGTGCCAGCAGCACCCATACAGGCGCCGGGGAGCTGTTTTTT. This codes for CASSTHTGAGELFF. The chain is built from TRBV7-8 and TRBJ2-2; tentatively, D is TRBD1 (5 bases). The CDR3 runs to 14 residues. Germline assignment: CDR1 SGHVS and CDR2 FQNEAQ. Deletions cut 5 bases from V and 6 bases from J, with 13 bases between.

This chain connects TRBV19 to TRBJ1-5; no reliable D call. The V gene's germline CDR1 is LNHDA and CDR2 SQIVND (reference sequence). The CDR3 totals 15 residues. The V gene lost 3 bases and the J gene lost 4 bases, with 13 bases spanning the gap. The CDR3 bases are TGTGCCAGTAGTATTTTCCCCCCCCGGAATCAGCCCCAGCATTTT. Translating it yields CASSIFPPRNQPQHF.

V gene TRBV5-8 combines with J gene TRBJ2-5; unclear D gene. With 0 bases removed from V and 0 bases from J, the gap between germline ends came to 9 bases. The CDR3 length is 15 residues. The germline V gene encodes CDR1 SGHTS and CDR2 YDEGEE. In DNA form, the CDR3 reads TGTGCCAGCAGCTTGGTGGATAACTACCAAGAGACCCAGTACTTC. Its protein is CASSLVDNYQETQYF.

CDR3 amino acids: CASSEPGSATYEQYV. CDR3 nucleotides: TGTGCCAGCAGTGAACCAGGTAGCGCAACCTACGAGCAGTACGTC. The chain joins TRBV6-1 to TRBJ2-7, with D possibly TRBD2 on 5 matching bases. The CDR3 contains 15 residues. V was clipped by 2 bases and J by 2 bases, with 13 bases between them. Per germline, CDR1 MNHNS and CDR2 SASEGT.

The chain is built from TRBV27 and TRBJ2-5; D possibly matches TRBD1 or TRBD2 (6 bases each). Looked up from germline, CDR1 is MNHEY and CDR2 is SMNVEV (reference sequence). Trimming pared 6 bases from V and 5 bases from J, leaving 10 bases between. This CDR3 is 12 amino acids long. CDR3 region: CASSRGRETQYF. In DNA, the CDR3 is TGTGCCAGCAGCCGGGGGCGGGAGACCCAGTACTTC.

The chain has TRBV4-1 and TRBJ2-1; either TRBD1 or TRBD2 may supply D (6 bases each). The CDR3 extends over 16 amino acids. Germline V CDR1 and CDR2: MGHRA, YSYEKL. The V end lost 1 base, the J end lost 3 bases, and 13 bases lay between the germline ends. In DNA, the CDR3 is TGCGCCAGCAGCCAAGGGAGGGGGACCCTCTACAATGAGCAGTTCTTC. It specifies CASSQGRGTLYNEQFF.

This clone was recorded once. CDR3 region: CASSQVAGGYNEQFF. CDR3 nucleotide sequence: TGTGCCAGCAGCCAAGTAGCGGGGGGGTACAATGAGCAGTTCTTC. The V gene is TRBV14, the J gene TRBJ2-1, with 11 bases aligning to TRBD2. Trimming at V came to 1 base and at J to 4 bases, leaving 0 bases not matched to a gene. The CDR3 loop spans 15 amino acids. Germline values: CDR1 SGHDN, CDR2 FVKESK.